This passage covers 17 T cell receptor beta chains from one sample sequenced in a study of human T cells and chemical hapten exposure. TCRdb re-called the RACE reads through MiXCR, storing one row per CDR3 protein. Among some 330,000 distinct CDR3 sequences, approximately 5% were seen once, and the ten largest hold 7% to 10%. Noted time point: pre-sensitization, week 0. Treatment described: therapeutic diphenylcyclopropenone sensitization with weekly scalp DPC. Sequences were derived from whole blood, sampled in connection with sensitization to the hapten diphenylcyclopropenone (DPC). Receptor source: a woman younger than 30 with alopecia areata. Some clones in this sample may be carry-over from other donors' samples.

In its sample, this clonotype was seen many times. V gene TRBV11-2 combines with J gene TRBJ2-3, with unresolved D. The V end lost 3 bases, the J end lost 1 base, and 14 bases lay between the germline ends. From germline, CDR1 is SGHAT and CDR2 FQNNGV. The CDR3 has 16 residues. CDR3 protein: CASSFLPLPGTDTQYF. The CDR3, as DNA: TGTGCCAGCAGCTTTTTGCCTCTGCCGGGCACAGATACGCAGTATTTT.

About this clonotype: A much more abundant neighbour one base away suggests this may be a read error. The chain couples TRBV7-6 to TRBJ2-1; D might be TRBD1 (6 bases). Trimming removed 1 base from V and 11 bases from J, with 9 bases in between. Germline CDR1 and CDR2: SGHVS and FNYEAQ. CDR3 length: 12 residues. CDR3 nucleotide sequence: TGTGCCAGCAGCTTAGGGGGGCATCAGCAGTTCTTC. Translation: CASSLGGHQQFF.

This clonotype was seen ten or more times. This chain joins TRBV12-3 or TRBV12-4 and TRBJ2-4; no reliable D call. The CDR3 sequence is 15 residues long. Trimming shortened V by 2 bases and J by 1 base, and 9 bases separated the two germline ends. The CDR3 loop reads CASSLMGWAKNIQYF. The CDR3 DNA follows: TGTGCCAGCAGTTTAATGGGGTGGGCCAAAAACATTCAGTACTTC.

The V and J genes are TRBV20-1 and TRBJ2-7; no clear D. The CDR3 totals 11 residues. CDR1 DFQATT and CDR2 SNEGSKA come from the germline V gene (reference sequence). V gave up 0 bases and J gave up 3 bases, with 3 bases separating them. The DNA of the CDR3 is TGCAGTGCTAGAGATTTCTACGAGCAGTACTTC. It yields the protein CSARDFYEQYF.

This clonotype was observed at least ten times. This rearrangement joins TRBV9 to TRBJ2-5; D is unclear. V lost 0 bases, J lost 4 bases, and 10 bases lay in between. This CDR3 contains 14 residues. Germline assignment: CDR1 SGDLS and CDR2 YYNGEE. The CDR3 DNA reads as TGTGCCAGCAGCGTAGCTTCCCGGGCAGAGACCCAGTACTTC. Amino acid sequence: CASSVASRAETQYF.

This clonotype was counted many times. DNA of the CDR3: TGCGCCAGCCGGGAGGCCCCTAGCACAGATACGCAGTATTTT. This codes for CASREAPSTDTQYF. The V gene is TRBV5-1, the J gene TRBJ2-3, with 7 positions matching TRBD2. From germline, CDR1 is SGHRS and CDR2 YFSETQ. The CDR3 length is 14 residues. V shed 7 bases, J shed 0 bases, and the junction held 5 bases outside the gene matches.

This clonotype was seen a few times. The V and J genes are TRBV4-3 and TRBJ2-7, with TRBD1 identical over 8 bases. The CDR3 is made up of 16 amino acids. Unmatched junction bases numbered 10, after V lost 4 bases and J lost 2 bases. CDR1 is LGHNA and CDR2 is YSLEER in the germline V gene. CDR3 residues: CASSRTRTGLTYEQYF. For the CDR3, the DNA is TGCGCCAGCAGCCGTACCCGGACAGGGTTGACCTACGAGCAGTACTTC.

This clonotype was recorded many times. The CDR3 sequence is CASSLGMGGENQPQHF. The CDR3 bases are TGTGCCAGCAGCTTAGGTATGGGGGGCGAGAATCAGCCCCAGCATTTT. The chain is built from TRBV7-8 and TRBJ1-5, with D possibly being TRBD1 (6 bases). Germline CDR1 SGHVS, CDR2 FQNEAQ. This CDR3 spans 16 amino acids. With 1 base removed from V and 4 bases from J, the gap between germline ends came to 14 bases.

This clonotype was seen repeatedly, ten times or more. This chain joins TRBV3-1 and TRBJ1-2; D is undetermined. Germline CDR1 is LGHDT and CDR2 is YNNKEL (reference sequence). Trimming left V 4 bases short and J 8 bases short, with 14 bases between. The CDR3 covers 13 residues. CDR3 loop: CASSPTQAVGYTF. The CDR3 bases are TGTGCCAGCAGCCCCACCCAAGCCGTGGGCTACACCTTC.

This clonotype was counted at least ten times. V usage is TRBV11-2 and J usage is TRBJ2-3; the D is unclear. Between the trimmed V and J ends, which lost 2 bases and 1 base, there was a span of 13 bases. This CDR3 is built from 16 residues. Germline V gene sequence: CDR1 SGHAT, CDR2 FQNNGV. As DNA, the CDR3 is TGTGCCAGCAGCTTATACCTAGATTCTGGCACAGATACGCAGTATTTT. Residues: CASSLYLDSGTDTQYF.

The sample holds a few counts of this clonotype. The rearrangement joins TRBV3-1 to TRBJ2-5; the D call may be TRBD1 or TRBD2 (5 bases each). The CDR3 is made up of 17 amino acids. Germline loops: CDR1 LGHDT, CDR2 YNNKEL (reference sequence). V was clipped by 4 bases and J by 2 bases, with 20 bases between them. In DNA, the CDR3 is TGTGCCAGCAGCCTAGGGACCGCGGACCCTACACAAGAGACCCAGTACTTC. This gives the protein CASSLGTADPTQETQYF.

Ten or more counts support this clonotype. The chain has TRBV5-4 and TRBJ1-2; 9 bases agree with TRBD1. J was trimmed by 2 bases and V by 1 base; bases with no gene match: 3. Germline loops: CDR1 SGHNT, CDR2 YYREEE (reference sequence). The CDR3 has 15 residues. This chain's CDR3 is CASSLPGQGNYGYTF. Written as DNA, the CDR3 is TGTGCCAGCAGCTTGCCCGGACAGGGGAACTATGGCTACACCTTC.

This clonotype was detected a few times. The J gene is TRBJ1-1, the V gene TRBV12-3 or TRBV12-4; D is unclear. There are 14 residues in the CDR3. V was pared by 6 bases and J by 3 bases, with 14 bases between. This CDR3 reads CASSPPEGYTEAFF. The CDR3 nucleotides read TGTGCCAGCAGCCCCCCGGAAGGGTACACTGAAGCTTTCTTT.

This clonotype was detected a few times. The rearrangement uses TRBV7-2 and TRBJ1-1, with 10 bases lining up with TRBD1. The germline CDR1 and CDR2 sequences are SGHTA and FQGNSA. This CDR3 has 18 residues. V lost 1 base, J lost 4 bases, and 12 bases stayed unmatched. CDR3 protein: CASSLVVMAGQGSTEAFF. In DNA form, the CDR3 reads TGTGCCAGCAGCTTAGTTGTAATGGCGGGACAGGGGAGCACTGAAGCTTTCTTT.

This sequence joins TRBV28 and TRBJ1-1, with D uncertain. This CDR3 has 15 amino acids. Trimming pared 5 bases from V and 6 bases from J, leaving 19 bases between. The germline V gene encodes CDR1 MDHEN and CDR2 SYDVKM. The DNA of the CDR3 is TGTGCCAGCAGTACATCTCAGAGCCCCCAGTCTGAAGCTTTCTTT. Its translation is CASSTSQSPQSEAFF.

This clonotype was recorded many times. The chain carries TRBV24-1 and TRBJ2-7; D is unclear. This CDR3 is 12 amino acids long. Germline CDR1 and CDR2: KGHDR and SFDVKD. Trimming took 1 base from V and 6 from J, leaving 6 bases between them. CDR3 DNA sequence: TGTGCCACCAGTGATTTACGTGGCGAGCAGTACTTC. Its protein product is CATSDLRGEQYF.

This clonotype was seen at least ten times. CDR3 nucleotide sequence: TGTGCCAGCAGCTTTAACTTCCAAGAGACCCAGTACTTC. The encoded protein is CASSFNFQETQYF. The rearrangement links TRBV7-2 to TRBJ2-5; D gene ambiguous. The V end lost 3 bases, the J end lost 1 base, and 6 bases lay between the germline ends. This CDR3 is 13 amino acids long. Looked up from germline, CDR1 is SGHTA and CDR2 is FQGNSA.